The 31 T cell receptor beta chains presented below share a single source sample, sequenced in a study of shared clonotypes between healthy human individuals. Sequencing was performed with immunoSEQ multiplex PCR; in TCRdb, only in-frame clones are kept and a portion is missing. The sample holds millions of clones; approximately 94% are singletons and the top ten take 0.9% to 1.4%. CD45RO negativity and positive selection for CCR7 defined naive CD8 cells, a population that excluded terminally differentiated effector memory CD45RA+ cells. What was sequenced was naive CD8+ T cells sorted from blood. Source of these receptors: a man aged 18 to 30 in good health.

This rearrangement joins TRBV6-1 to TRBJ1-1; D perhaps matches TRBD1 (5 bases). Trimming pared 0 bases from V and 11 bases from J, leaving 22 bases between. The CDR3 loop spans 16 amino acids. In germline, CDR1 is MNHNS, CDR2 SASEGT. CDR3 coding DNA: TGTGCCAGCAGTGAAGCTTCGAGAGGGGCCGTCGCCCCCGCTTTCTTT. Amino acids: CASSEASRGAVAPAFF.

V usage is TRBV4-1 and J usage is TRBJ2-7; no reliable D call. The CDR3 totals 13 residues. CDR1 MGHRA and CDR2 YSYEKL come from the germline V gene. Trimming stripped 3 bases from V and 3 bases from J, with 9 bases between. CDR3 amino acids: CASSHGQDYEQYF. DNA for the CDR3: TGCGCCAGCAGCCATGGTCAAGACTACGAGCAGTACTTC.

A word on this clone: The junction departs from germline at one end; a sequencing error may be responsible. The sample holds other DNA sequences that translate to the same CDR3. This chain joins TRBV7-3 and TRBJ1-2; 8 positions agree with TRBD1. The CDR3 extends over 13 amino acids. Germline-derived CDR1 and CDR2 are SGHTA and FQGTGA. This chain's CDR3 is CASSSTGGVGYTF. The CDR3 region has the DNA TGCGCCAGCAGCTCCACAGGGGGAGTAGGCTACACCTTC.

This chain links TRBV15 with TRBJ2-2; D uncertain. The V gene lost 4 bases and the J gene lost 4 bases, with 4 bases spanning the gap. The germline V gene encodes CDR1 LNHNV and CDR2 YYDKDF (reference sequence). This CDR3 comprises 12 residues. CDR3: CATSTATGELFF. CDR3 DNA sequence: TGTGCCACCAGCACCGCCACCGGGGAGCTGTTTTTT.

On this clone: In the same sample, other DNA sequences code for this CDR3. This chain uses TRBV19 with TRBJ1-2; 7 positions agree with TRBD1. The CDR3 length is 13 residues. The germline gives CDR1 LNHDA, CDR2 SQIVND (reference sequence). Trimming removed 4 bases from V and 6 bases from J; junction bases left unmatched: 5. CDR3 protein: CASSTRQGDGYTF. In DNA form, the CDR3 reads TGTGCCAGTAGTACACGACAGGGTGATGGCTACACCTTC.

The V and J genes are TRBV10-3 and TRBJ2-2, with TRBD1 matching over 11 bases. The germline CDR1 and CDR2 sequences are ENHRY and SYGVKD. CDR3 length equals 17 residues. V lost 0 bases to trimming and J lost 4 bases; unmatched junction nucleotides: 4. The CDR3: CAISESPGTGGTGELFF. CDR3 in DNA: TGTGCCATCAGTGAGTCTCCAGGGACAGGGGGCACCGGGGAGCTGTTTTTT.

The chain has TRBV27 and TRBJ2-7; TRBD1 might be the D (5 bases). V was shortened by 6 bases and J by 5 bases, with 14 bases between the two germline ends. The CDR3 totals 13 residues. Germline CDR1 and CDR2: MNHEY and SMNVEV (reference sequence). CDR3 amino acids: CASRGSRVHEQYF. The CDR3 nucleotides are TGTGCCAGCAGGGGCAGCAGGGTCCACGAGCAGTACTTC.

V is TRBV30 and J is TRBJ2-7, with D perhaps matching TRBD1 (6 bases). The CDR3 consists of 14 residues. V shed 4 bases and J shed 0 bases, with 13 bases lying between them. CDR1 and CDR2 from the germline V gene are GTSNPN and SVGIG (reference sequence). The CDR3 sequence is CAWTRQENSYEQYF. The CDR3, as DNA: TGTGCCTGGACCCGACAGGAGAACTCCTACGAGCAGTACTTC.

As to this clone: This specimen includes other DNA sequences encoding the same CDR3. The V gene is TRBV2, the J gene TRBJ2-7; D is perhaps TRBD2 (6 bases). There are 14 residues in the CDR3. Germline-derived CDR1 and CDR2 are SNHLY and FYNNEI. Between the trimmed V and J ends, which lost 0 bases and 1 base, there was a span of 7 bases. The CDR3: CASSEAGGSYEQYF. CDR3 bases: TGTGCCAGCAGTGAAGCGGGGGGATCCTACGAGCAGTACTTC.

The chain is built from TRBV7-9 and TRBJ1-4; D possibly corresponds to TRBD1 (6 bases). V was trimmed by 0 bases and J by 0 bases, leaving 14 bases between them. Looked up from germline, CDR1 is SEHNR and CDR2 is FQNEAQ (reference sequence). This CDR3 spans 18 amino acids. CDR3 nucleotide sequence: TGTGCCAGCAGCTTAGCTCGAGGGACACAATCAACTAATGAAAAACTGTTTTTT. The encoded protein is CASSLARGTQSTNEKLFF.

V gene TRBV6-5 combines with J gene TRBJ2-3, with D perhaps TRBD1 (6 bases). The ends were cut back, 6 bases at V and 0 bases at J, with 10 bases in the middle. There are 14 residues in the CDR3. Germline V gives CDR1 MNHEY, CDR2 SVGAGI. CDR3 in amino acids: CASSRQASTDTQYF. The CDR3 coding sequence is TGTGCCAGCAGCCGACAGGCCAGCACAGATACGCAGTATTTT.

The J gene is TRBJ2-5, the V gene TRBV6-1; 7 positions match TRBD2. CDR1 is MNHNS and CDR2 is SASEGT in the germline V gene. The CDR3 has 15 amino acids. V gave up 8 bases and J gave up 5 bases; unmatched junction bases: 14. This CDR3 is CASCRLRLARETQYF. The CDR3 nucleotides are TGTGCCAGCTGTCGACTGCGACTAGCTCGGGAGACCCAGTACTTC.

The chain recombines TRBV6-5 with TRBJ2-1; 10 nucleotides align to TRBD1. Germline CDR1 is MNHEY and CDR2 is SVGAGI. The CDR3 sequence is 14 residues long. V shed 4 bases, J shed 12 bases, and the junction held 9 bases outside the gene matches. The CDR3 DNA follows: TGTGCCAGCAGTTGGACAGGGGGGGCCTACGGGCAGTTCTTC. Translated: CASSWTGGAYGQFF.

The rearrangement uses TRBV30 and TRBJ2-3; D remains unclear. The V end lost 2 bases, the J end lost 7 bases, and 10 bases lay between the germline ends. The CDR3 length is 12 residues. CDR1 is GTSNPN, CDR2 SVGIG, per germline (reference sequence). The CDR3 bases are TGTGCCTGGAGTCCCGGGCAAAATACGCAGTATTTT. Encoded protein: CAWSPGQNTQYF.

This chain joins TRBV30 and TRBJ1-2; 7 bases agree with TRBD1. The CDR3 loop spans 13 amino acids. Looked up from germline, CDR1 is GTSNPN and CDR2 is SVGIG (reference sequence). V shed 5 bases and J 8 bases; nucleotides not matched to a gene: 11. This CDR3 reads CAWSTGTAWGYTF. The CDR3 coding sequence is TGTGCCTGGTCGACAGGGACCGCTTGGGGCTACACCTTC.

The V gene is TRBV4-1, the J gene TRBJ2-7; a possible D gene is TRBD2 (5 bases). CDR1 is MGHRA and CDR2 is YSYEKL in the germline V gene. V was cut by 1 base and J by 0 bases, with 10 bases left in between. The CDR3 runs to 15 residues. This CDR3 reads CASSQVPGYSYEQYF. The CDR3 nucleotides are TGCGCCAGCAGCCAAGTCCCGGGATACTCCTACGAGCAGTACTTC.

The chain joins TRBV2 to TRBJ2-7; a possible D gene is TRBD1 (5 bases). The CDR3 spans 15 residues. Trimming cost V 2 bases and J 2 bases, with 13 bases left between them. Per germline, CDR1 SNHLY and CDR2 FYNNEI. The CDR3 coding sequence is TGTGCCAGCAGTGAAACCGGCAGGGCGGCCTACGAGCAGTACTTC. This encodes CASSETGRAAYEQYF.

Written as DNA, the CDR3 is TGTGCCAGCAGGAGGGAGTCTGCGGGAGTATTCTTT. It encodes CASRRESAGVFF. This chain uses TRBV6-1 with TRBJ1-1, with D uncertain. CDR1 is MNHNS and CDR2 is SASEGT in the germline V gene. The CDR3 length is 12 residues. Trimming shortened V by 6 bases and J by 14 bases, and 19 bases separated the two germline ends.

The genes are TRBV18 and TRBJ1-2; maybe TRBD1 (5 bases). Per the germline V gene, CDR1 is KGHSH and CDR2 is LQKENI. This CDR3 contains 14 residues. The V and J ends lost 6 bases and 10 bases respectively, with 21 bases between them. The CDR3 loop is CASSVVMGESDYTF. The CDR3 nucleotides are TGTGCCAGCTCGGTCGTGATGGGGGAATCTGACTACACCTTC.

This chain connects TRBV4-1 to TRBJ2-1, with TRBD2 matching over 14 bases. CDR1 MGHRA and CDR2 YSYEKL come from the germline V gene. J was trimmed by 10 bases and V by 8 bases; bases with no gene match: 7. The CDR3 contains 14 residues. The chain's CDR3 is CASSTSGGAEEQFF. CDR3 nucleotides: TGCGCCAGCTCGACTAGCGGGGGGGCAGAAGAGCAGTTCTTC.

This rearrangement joins TRBV6-5 to TRBJ2-7, with D unresolved. Germline V lookup: CDR1 MNHEY, CDR2 SVGAGI. The CDR3 has 14 amino acids. V gave up 0 bases and J gave up 5 bases, with 11 bases separating them. The CDR3 DNA follows: TGTGCCAGCAGTTACTCGGCCAGGTTCAACGAGCAGTACTTC. It yields the protein CASSYSARFNEQYF.

This chain links TRBV5-1 with TRBJ2-7; no firm D call. Trimming pared 4 bases from V and 2 bases from J, leaving 16 bases between. The CDR3 is made up of 15 amino acids. The germline V gene has CDR1 SGHRS and CDR2 YFSETQ. The CDR3 DNA is TGCGCCAGCAGCAAGAGCCGTACCACCACCTACGAGCAGTACTTC. Its protein is CASSKSRTTTYEQYF.

The V gene is TRBV14, the J gene TRBJ2-5; tentatively, D is TRBD1 (5 bases). With 0 bases removed from V and 5 bases from J, the gap between germline ends came to 22 bases. The germline V gene has CDR1 SGHDN and CDR2 FVKESK. The CDR3 length is 18 residues. In DNA, the CDR3 is TGTGCCAGCAGCCAAGATAATGCGGCAAGGGGATGGCCGGAGACCCAGTACTTC. As protein: CASSQDNAARGWPETQYF.

The chain combines TRBV25-1 with TRBJ2-1, with D possibly matching TRBD2 (5 bases). There are 17 residues in the CDR3. Germline V gives CDR1 MGHDK, CDR2 SYGVNS. With 3 bases removed from V and 0 bases from J, the gap between germline ends came to 15 bases. The CDR3 sequence: CASSELGEGSSYNEQFF. The DNA of the CDR3 is TGTGCCAGCAGTGAGCTCGGTGAGGGTAGCTCCTACAATGAGCAGTTCTTC.

The count of this clone is one. The rearrangement joins TRBV5-1 to TRBJ2-7; D possibly uses TRBD1 or TRBD2 (6 bases each). Germline-derived CDR1 and CDR2 are SGHRS and YFSETQ. The V end was cut by 0 bases, the J end by 2 bases, with 15 bases between. The CDR3 spans 16 residues. CDR3 sequence: CASSLEGGGPTYEQYF. In DNA form, the CDR3 reads TGCGCCAGCAGCTTGGAGGGGGGAGGACCAACCTACGAGCAGTACTTC.

The chain carries TRBV4-1 and TRBJ2-7, with 8 bases aligning to TRBD1. This CDR3 region has 14 residues. CDR1 and CDR2 from the germline V gene are MGHRA and YSYEKL. The V segment lost 0 bases and the J segment 5 bases; nucleotides outside the gene matches: 3. The CDR3 DNA sequence: TGCGCCAGCAGCCAAGACCGGACAGGGCACGAGCAGTACTTC. Protein sequence: CASSQDRTGHEQYF.

This clone was seen just once. The V and J genes are TRBV6-5 and TRBJ2-7; D not resolved. V was shortened by 0 bases and J by 7 bases, with 13 bases between the two germline ends. Germline V gives CDR1 MNHEY, CDR2 SVGAGI. The CDR3 sequence is 14 residues long. CDR3 sequence (DNA): TGTGCCAGCAGTTACTCGAATCAACTGGGGGAGCAGTACTTC. As protein: CASSYSNQLGEQYF.

J is TRBJ2-5 and V is TRBV11-2; 7 nucleotides line up with TRBD1. The germline V gene encodes CDR1 SGHAT and CDR2 FQNNGV. The CDR3 totals 17 residues. V shed 5 bases, J shed 5 bases, and the junction held 17 bases outside the gene matches. CDR3 in DNA: TGTGCCAGCAGCCAGCTGACAGGGAACCACTTGGGGGAGACCCAGTACTTC. The encoded protein is CASSQLTGNHLGETQYF.

The chain uses TRBV9 and TRBJ1-1; tentatively, D is TRBD1 (6 bases). The germline V and J ends were trimmed by 1 base and 10 bases, with 17 bases remaining between them. CDR3 length: 14 residues. CDR1 is SGDLS, CDR2 YYNGEE, per germline. The CDR3 region is CASSVYMSGAGAFF. The CDR3 nucleotides are TGTGCCAGCAGCGTATACATGTCAGGGGCGGGAGCTTTCTTT.

Details on this clone: An end of the junction differs from the germline gene, which may be a read error. The J gene is TRBJ2-3, the V gene TRBV7-7; a weak D match, TRBD1 (5 bases). CDR1 is SSHAT, CDR2 FNYEAQ, per germline (reference sequence). This CDR3 contains 15 residues. The CDR3 here is CASSLSPTETDTQYF. CDR3 DNA sequence: TGTGCTAGCAGCTTATCCCCGACAGAAACAGATACGCAGTATTTT. The whole variable domain, remainder taken from reference TRBV7-7 and TRBJ2-3, is GAGVSQSPRYKVTKRGQDVTLRCDPISSHATLYWYQQALGQGPEFLTYFNYEAQPDKSGLPSDRFSAERPEGSISTLTIQRTEQRDSAMYRCASSLSPTETDTQYFGPGTRLTVL.

In the case of this clone: This specimen includes other DNA sequences encoding the same CDR3. This chain uses TRBV4-1 with TRBJ1-3; 7 positions agree with TRBD1. This CDR3 comprises 16 residues. Germline trimming cut 3 bases from V and 0 bases from J; bases unmatched to any gene: 5. The V gene's germline CDR1 is MGHRA and CDR2 YSYEKL. CDR3 DNA sequence: TGCGCCAGCAGCCAGGACAGGTCGAGCTCTGGAAACACCATATATTTT. It is translated as CASSQDRSSSGNTIYF.